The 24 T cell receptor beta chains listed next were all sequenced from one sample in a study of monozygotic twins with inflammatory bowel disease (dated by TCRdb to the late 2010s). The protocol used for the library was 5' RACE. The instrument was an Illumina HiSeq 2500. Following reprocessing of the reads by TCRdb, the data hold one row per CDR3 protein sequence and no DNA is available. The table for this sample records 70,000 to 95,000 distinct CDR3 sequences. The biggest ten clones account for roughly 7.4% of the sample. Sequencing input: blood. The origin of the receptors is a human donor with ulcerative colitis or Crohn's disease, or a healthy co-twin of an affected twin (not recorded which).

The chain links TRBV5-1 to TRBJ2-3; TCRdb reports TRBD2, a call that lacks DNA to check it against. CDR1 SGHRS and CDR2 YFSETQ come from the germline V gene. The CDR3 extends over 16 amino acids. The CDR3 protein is CASSRLAGGGEDTQYF.

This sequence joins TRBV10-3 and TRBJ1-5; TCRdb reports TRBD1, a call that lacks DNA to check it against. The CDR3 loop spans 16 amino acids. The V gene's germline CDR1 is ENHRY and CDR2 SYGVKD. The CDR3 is CAISESRWGGGQPQHF.

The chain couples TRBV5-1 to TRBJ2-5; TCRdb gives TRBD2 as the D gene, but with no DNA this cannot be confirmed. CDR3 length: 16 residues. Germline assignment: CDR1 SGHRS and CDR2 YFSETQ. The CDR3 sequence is CASSLEASGGVETQYF.

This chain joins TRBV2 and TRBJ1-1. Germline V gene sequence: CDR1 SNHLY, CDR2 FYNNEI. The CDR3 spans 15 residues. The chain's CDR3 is CASSRREGRNTEAFF.

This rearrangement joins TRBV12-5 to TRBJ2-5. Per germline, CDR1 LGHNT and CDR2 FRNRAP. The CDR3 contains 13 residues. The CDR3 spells CASGLVVGETQYF.

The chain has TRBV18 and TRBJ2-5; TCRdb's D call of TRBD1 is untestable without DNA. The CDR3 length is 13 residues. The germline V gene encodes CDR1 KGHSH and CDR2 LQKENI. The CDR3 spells CASSPGTQETQYF.

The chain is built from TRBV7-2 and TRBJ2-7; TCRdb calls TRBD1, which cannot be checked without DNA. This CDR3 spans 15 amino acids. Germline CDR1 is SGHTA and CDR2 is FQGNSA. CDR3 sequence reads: CASSLERGGTYEQYF.

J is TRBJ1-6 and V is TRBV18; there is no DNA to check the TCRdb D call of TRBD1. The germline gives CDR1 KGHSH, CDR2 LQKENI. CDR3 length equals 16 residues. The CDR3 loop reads CASSTGVGGQDSPLHF.

The CDR3 here is CASSSSSRVYSPLHF. The chain couples TRBV5-4 to TRBJ1-6; TCRdb designates TRBD1, a call that cannot be tested without DNA. This CDR3 has 15 residues. CDR1 and CDR2 (germline): SGHNT, YYREEE (reference sequence).

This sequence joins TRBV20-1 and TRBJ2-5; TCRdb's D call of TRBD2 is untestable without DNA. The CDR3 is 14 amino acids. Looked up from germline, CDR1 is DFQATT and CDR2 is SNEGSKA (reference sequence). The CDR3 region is CSALLAAARETQYF.

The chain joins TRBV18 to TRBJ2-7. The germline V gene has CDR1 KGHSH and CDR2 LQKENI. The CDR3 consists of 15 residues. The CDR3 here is CASSPPETITYEQYF.

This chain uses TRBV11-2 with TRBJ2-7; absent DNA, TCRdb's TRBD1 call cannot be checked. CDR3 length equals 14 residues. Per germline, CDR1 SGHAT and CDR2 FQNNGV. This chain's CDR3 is CASSLGASGTEQYF.

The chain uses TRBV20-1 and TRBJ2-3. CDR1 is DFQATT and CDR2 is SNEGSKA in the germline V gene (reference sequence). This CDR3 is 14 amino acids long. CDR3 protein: CSARDAKGADTQYF.

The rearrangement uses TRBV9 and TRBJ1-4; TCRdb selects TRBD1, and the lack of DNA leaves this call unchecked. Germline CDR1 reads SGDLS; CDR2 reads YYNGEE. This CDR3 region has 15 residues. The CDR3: CASSVDGGQGEKLFF.

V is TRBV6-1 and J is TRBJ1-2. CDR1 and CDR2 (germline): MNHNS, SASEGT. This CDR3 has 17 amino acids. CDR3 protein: CASSVGDGSYSIYGYTF.

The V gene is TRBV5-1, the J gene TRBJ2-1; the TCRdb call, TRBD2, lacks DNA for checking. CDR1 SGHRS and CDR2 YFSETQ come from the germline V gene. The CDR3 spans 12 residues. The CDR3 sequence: CASSLVEEAQFF.

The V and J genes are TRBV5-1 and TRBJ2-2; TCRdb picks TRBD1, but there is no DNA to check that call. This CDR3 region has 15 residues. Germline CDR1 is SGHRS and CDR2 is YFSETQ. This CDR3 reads CASSHGTGSTGELFF.

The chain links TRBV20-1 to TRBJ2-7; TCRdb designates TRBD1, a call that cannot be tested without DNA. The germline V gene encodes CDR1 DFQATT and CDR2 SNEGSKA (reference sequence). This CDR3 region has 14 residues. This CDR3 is CSARDGKGVGEQYF.

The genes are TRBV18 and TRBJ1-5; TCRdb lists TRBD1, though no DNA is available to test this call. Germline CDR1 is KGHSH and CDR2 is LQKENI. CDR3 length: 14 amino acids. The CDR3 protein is CASSPYRGNQPQHF.

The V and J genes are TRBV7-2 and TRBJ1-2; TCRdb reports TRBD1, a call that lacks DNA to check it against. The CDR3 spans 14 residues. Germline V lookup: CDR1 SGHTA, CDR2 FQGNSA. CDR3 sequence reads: CASSLVQGEYGYTF.

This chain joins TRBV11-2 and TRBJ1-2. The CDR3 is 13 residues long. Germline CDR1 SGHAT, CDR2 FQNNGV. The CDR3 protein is CASSSWKNYGYTF.

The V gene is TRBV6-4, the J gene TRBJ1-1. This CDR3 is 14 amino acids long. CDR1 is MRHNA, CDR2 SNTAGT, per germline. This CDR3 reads CASRSGWMNTEAFF.

The CDR3 sequence: CASSELGQGFQPQHF. V usage is TRBV2 and J usage is TRBJ1-5; no DNA is available, so the TRBD1 call from TCRdb remains unchecked. The CDR3 extends over 15 amino acids. Germline V gene sequence: CDR1 SNHLY, CDR2 FYNNEI.

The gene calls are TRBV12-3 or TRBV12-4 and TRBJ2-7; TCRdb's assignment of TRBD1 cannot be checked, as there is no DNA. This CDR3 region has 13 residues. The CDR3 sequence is CASSPSWGYEQYF.